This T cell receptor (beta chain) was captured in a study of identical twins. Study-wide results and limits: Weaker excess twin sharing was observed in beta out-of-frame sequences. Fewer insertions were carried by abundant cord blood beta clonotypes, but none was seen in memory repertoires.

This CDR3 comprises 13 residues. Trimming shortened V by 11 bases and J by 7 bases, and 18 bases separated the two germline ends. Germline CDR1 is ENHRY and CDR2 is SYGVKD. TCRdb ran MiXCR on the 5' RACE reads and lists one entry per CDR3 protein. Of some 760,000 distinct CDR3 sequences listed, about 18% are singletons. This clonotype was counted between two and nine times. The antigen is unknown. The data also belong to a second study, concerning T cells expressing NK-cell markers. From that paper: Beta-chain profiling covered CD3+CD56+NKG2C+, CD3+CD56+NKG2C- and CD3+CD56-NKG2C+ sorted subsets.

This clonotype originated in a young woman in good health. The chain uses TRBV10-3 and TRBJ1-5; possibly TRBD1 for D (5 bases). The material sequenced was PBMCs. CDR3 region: CAVGRDSGQPQHF. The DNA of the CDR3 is TGTGCCGTAGGCCGGGACTCAGGACAGCCCCAGCATTTT.